The 6 T cell receptor beta chains given below trace back to one sample, sequenced in a study of T cell responses to AZD1222 COVID-19 vaccine. TCRdb's table, derived via immunoSEQ multiplex PCR, lists solely in-frame clones and lacks some. The sample lists some 120,000 clones, around 86% occurring once. The specimen was peripheral blood, collected on day 0 of AZD1222 vaccination. All receptors derive from an adult in good health.

Points on this clone: Other DNA variants within this sample encode the same CDR3. This rearrangement joins TRBV30 to TRBJ2-7, with D possibly TRBD2 on 5 matching bases. The CDR3 is made up of 11 amino acids. V was clipped by 1 base and J by 4 bases, with 5 bases between them. The germline V gene encodes CDR1 GTSNPN and CDR2 SVGIG (reference sequence). The CDR3 loop is CAWSAGYEQYF. The CDR3 coding sequence is TGTGCCTGGAGTGCGGGATACGAGCAGTACTTC. Complete variable domain (other parts from reference TRBV30 and TRBJ2-7): SQTIHQWPATLVQPVGSPLSLECTVEGTSNPNLYWYRQAAGRGLQLLFYSVGIGQISSEVPQNLSASRPQDRQFILSSKKLLLSDSGFYLCAWSAGYEQYFGPGTRLTVT.

The chain uses TRBV18 and TRBJ2-1; D is undetermined. Trimming shortened V by 3 bases and J by 2 bases, and 14 bases separated the two germline ends. The germline V gene has CDR1 KGHSH and CDR2 LQKENI. The CDR3 has 16 amino acids. Here the CDR3 reads CASSPFADVTYNEQFF. DNA of the CDR3: TGTGCCAGCTCACCCTTCGCGGATGTGACCTACAATGAGCAGTTCTTC.

This sequence joins TRBV14 and TRBJ2-1; the match to TRBD2 covers 13 bases. V shed 3 bases and J 6 bases; nucleotides not matched to a gene: 5. In germline, CDR1 is SGHDN, CDR2 FVKESK. The CDR3 has 16 amino acids. The CDR3 DNA reads as TGTGCCAGCAGCCACGCCGGGACTAGCGGGGTCAATGAGCAGTTCTTC. It codes for CASSHAGTSGVNEQFF.

V usage is TRBV18 and J usage is TRBJ1-5; D is unresolved. The CDR3 covers 12 residues. Trimming took off 3 bases at V and 3 bases at J, with 3 bases between the two ends. In germline, CDR1 is KGHSH, CDR2 LQKENI. CDR3 region: CASSPVNQPQHF. DNA of the CDR3: TGTGCCAGCTCACCGGTCAATCAGCCCCAGCATTTT.

The chain joins TRBV9 to TRBJ1-6, with D perhaps matching TRBD1 (5 bases). V was cut by 0 bases and J by 9 bases, with 16 bases left in between. The germline CDR1 and CDR2 sequences are SGDLS and YYNGEE. This CDR3 contains 16 residues. Here the CDR3 DNA reads TGTGCCAGCAGCGTAGATATTCAGGCCCAGGGTTCACCCCTCCACTTT. It encodes CASSVDIQAQGSPLHF. Using reference TRBV9 and TRBJ1-6 for the parts outside the CDR3, the full variable domain is DSGVTQTPKHLITATGQRVTLRCSPRSGDLSVYWYQQSLDQGLQFLIQYYNGEERAKGNILERFSAQQFPDLHSELNLSSLELGDSALYFCASSVDIQAQGSPLHFGNGTRLTVT.

J is TRBJ2-2 and V is TRBV27; D ambiguous. Trimming removed 6 bases at V and 5 bases at J, with 16 bases between. Germline-derived CDR1 and CDR2 are MNHEY and SMNVEV (reference sequence). The length of the CDR3 is 15 residues. CDR3 sequence: CASSPRFLQTGELFF. CDR3 nucleotides: TGTGCCAGCAGCCCCCGGTTTTTACAAACCGGGGAGCTGTTTTTT.